Sequencing of this T cell receptor (beta chain) was carried out in a study of shared clonotypes between healthy human individuals. Trimming cost V 6 bases and J 5 bases; bases outside gene matches: 7. CDR3 size: 13 residues. Germline CDR1 is SQVTM and CDR2 is ANQGSEA. Assay used: immunoSEQ multiplex PCR; TCRdb lists only in-frame clones, some missing. The sample consists of some 2,500,000 clones, over 85% of them appearing once. This clone was detected a few times. Antigen specificity is unknown. Study-wide results and caveats: Generation of non-shared clonotypes was less probable than generation of clonotypes shared by all four donors. Tissue TCR repertoires likely differ from these blood-only repertoires.

The chain uses TRBV29-1 and TRBJ1-1; TRBD1 matches at 9 bases. The origin of this receptor is a man in his late teens or twenties in good health. Some clones in this sample may be carry-over from other donors' samples. Sequencing was carried out using naive CD4+ T cells from PBMCs. The subset is: CD45RA+ positively selected. CDR3 amino acids: CSVGQGQGTEAFF. CDR3 DNA sequence: TGCAGCGTGGGACAGGGTCAAGGGACTGAAGCTTTCTTT. The whole variable domain, remainder taken from reference TRBV29-1 and TRBJ1-1, is SAVISQKPSRDICQRGTSLTIQCQVDSQVTMMFWYRQQPGQSLTLIATANQGSEATYESGFVIDKFPISRPNLTFSTLTVSNMSPEDSSIYLCSVGQGQGTEAFFGQGTRLTVV.